These T cell receptor beta chains were read from a single sample in a study of response to subunit inactivated influenza vaccine. One entry per CDR3 protein results from TCRdb running MiXCR on the RT-PCR reads. Of hundreds of thousands of distinct CDR3 sequences listed, about 15% are singletons. The starting material was PBMCs from blood, obtained approximately 15 days before vaccination. Receptor source: a man in his forties or fifties who received an inactivated influenza vaccine. Both conserved end residues are part of each CDR3. A D gene is named only where the DNA matches it firmly. Size is omitted from some rows. Given values are once, few, many or a class for expanded clones.

d_gene	v_gene	abundance	len	j_gene	CDR3nt	CDR3aa
NA	TRBV6-2/TRBV6-3	NA	12	TRBJ2-5	TGTGCCAGCAGGTTAACCCCCGAGACCCAGTACTTC	CASRLTPETQYF
NA	TRBV12-3/TRBV12-4	few	14	TRBJ1-3	TGTGCCAGCAGCCAGACTGCCCCTGGAAACACCATATATTTT	CASSQTAPGNTIYF
NA	TRBV20-1	many	14	TRBJ2-7	TGCAGTGCCGGCAGAGGGTTCAACTCCTACGAGCAGTACTTC	CSAGRGFNSYEQYF
TRBD1	TRBV6-2/TRBV6-3	few	14	TRBJ2-7	TGTGCCAGCAGAACCCTGGACAGGGAAAACGAGCAGTACTTC	CASRTLDRENEQYF
TRBD2	TRBV5-1	few	14	TRBJ2-2	TGCGCCAGCAGCTTGAGCGGGGGAAACGGGGAGCTGTTTTTT	CASSLSGGNGELFF
NA	TRBV6-5	many	15	TRBJ2-2	TGTGCCAGCAGTTTCGGGACTTCTTACACCGGGGAGCTGTTTTTT	CASSFGTSYTGELFF
TRBD2	TRBV6-2/TRBV6-3	few	15	TRBJ2-2	TGTGCCATCCGGGGGGAGCGGGAGAGCGTCGGGGAGCTGTTTTTT	CAIRGERESVGELFF
NA	TRBV5-6	many	11	TRBJ2-1	TGTGCCAGCAGCTTGGCGAGTGAGCAGTTCTTC	CASSLASEQFF
TRBD2	TRBV11-2	many	15	TRBJ2-1	TGTGCCAGCAGCTCTCGTAGCGGGGTCTACAATGAGCAGTTCTTC	CASSSRSGVYNEQFF
NA	TRBV7-9	few	15	TRBJ2-2	TGTGCCAGCAGCCTCGGAATAGCGGTCACCGGGGAGCTGTTTTTT	CASSLGIAVTGELFF
NA	TRBV3-1	NA	13	TRBJ1-3	TGTGCCAGCAGCCAAGATGACGGAAACACCATATATTTT	CASSQDDGNTIYF
NA	TRBV6-2/TRBV6-3	NA	16	TRBJ1-1	TGTGCCAGCAGCCCCCTAGGGGGGACCCTGAACACTGAAGCTTTCTTT	CASSPLGGTLNTEAFF
TRBD1	TRBV10-3	few	13	TRBJ1-1	TGTGCCGCCCATCAGGGGGCCAACACTGAAGCTTTCTTT	CAAHQGANTEAFF
NA	TRBV7-8	NA	16	TRBJ2-7	TGTGCCAGCAGCTTAGCCGACCCCCCGAGGGCCTACGAGCAGTACTTC	CASSLADPPRAYEQYF
NA	TRBV18	NA	16	TRBJ2-3	TGTGCCAGCTCACCACCTAGGGGTCGAGGCACAGATACGCAGTATTTT	CASSPPRGRGTDTQYF
TRBD2	TRBV5-1	many	15	TRBJ2-7	TGCGCCAGCAGCCCACTAGCGGGGGGTACCTACGAGCAGTACTTC	CASSPLAGGTYEQYF
NA	TRBV11-2	NA	13	TRBJ2-2	TGTGCCAGCAGGCGGGCGAACACCGGGGAGCTGTTTTTT	CASRRANTGELFF
TRBD2	TRBV7-9	few	17	TRBJ2-2	TGTGCCAGCCGACCGCAAGCGGGGGCCCAAAACACCGGGGAGCTGTTTTTT	CASRPQAGAQNTGELFF
TRBD1	TRBV25-1	few	16	TRBJ2-5	TGTGCCAGCAGGGTTCGGGGACACAGGGGGAAAGAGACCCAGTACTTC	CASRVRGHRGKETQYF
TRBD2	TRBV20-1	NA	11	TRBJ2-7	TGCAGTGCGCGCCCGGCGGGGGTACTGCACTTC	CSARPAGVLHF
NA	TRBV6-2/TRBV6-3	NA	13	TRBJ2-4	TGTGCCAGCAGGGGGCCTTCTACAAACATTCAGTACTTC	CASRGPSTNIQYF
TRBD1	TRBV5-1	NA	14	TRBJ1-2	TGCGCCAGCAGCGGACGACAGGGGGCCGATGGCTACACCTTC	CASSGRQGADGYTF
TRBD2	TRBV20-1	NA	16	TRBJ2-1	TGCAGTGCTAGAGTTTTGAGTAGCGGGAGATATGGTGAGCAGTTCTTC	CSARVLSSGRYGEQFF
NA	TRBV11-2	NA	17	TRBJ1-6	TGTGCCAGCAGCTTAGAGGGTCCGAGCTCCTATAATTCACCCCTCCACTTT	CASSLEGPSSYNSPLHF
NA	TRBV5-8	NA	14	TRBJ1-6	TGTGCCAGCAGCTCGCGGGGTTATAATTCACCCCTCCACTTT	CASSSRGYNSPLHF
NA	TRBV27	few	13	TRBJ1-4	TGTGCCAGCAGTAGCTCGGGTCGGGAAAAACTGTTTTTT	CASSSSGREKLFF
NA	TRBV28	NA	13	TRBJ1-2	TGTGCCAGCATCGGACAGACGAACTATGGCTACACCTTC	CASIGQTNYGYTF
NA	TRBV18	few	13	TRBJ1-5	TGTGCCAGCTCACCGGGCGTTAATCAGCCCCAGCATTTT	CASSPGVNQPQHF
TRBD2	TRBV5-6	few	15	TRBJ2-1	TGTGCCAGCAGCTTACGACTAGCGGGAGTCTATGAGCAGTTCTTC	CASSLRLAGVYEQFF
NA	TRBV6-1	NA	16	TRBJ2-1	TGTGCCAGCAAGGGGGGCCAGGAGAGCTCCTACAATGAGCAGTTCTTC	CASKGGQESSYNEQFF
NA	TRBV19	few	14	TRBJ2-1	TGTGCCAGTAGTATTAACAGGGCATCGGATGAGCAGTTCTTC	CASSINRASDEQFF
NA	TRBV4-2	few	15	TRBJ2-3	TGTGCCAGCAGCCAGAATCCTGCGGGTGGAGATACGCAGTATTTT	CASSQNPAGGDTQYF
TRBD1	TRBV6-5	few	15	TRBJ1-2	TGTGCCAGCAGTTACTCGAATTCCAGGGGGCATGGCTACACCTTC	CASSYSNSRGHGYTF
TRBD1	TRBV20-1	few	15	TRBJ1-6	TGCAGTGCTAGAGGCGGACAGGGGGCAGGATCACCCCTCCACTTT	CSARGGQGAGSPLHF
NA	TRBV15	many	15	TRBJ2-3	TGTGCCACCAGCAGGGGGGAAACAGCCACAGATACGCAGTATTTT	CATSRGETATDTQYF
NA	TRBV20-1	NA	13	TRBJ2-4	TGCAGTGCCGTCCCGGGATACAAAAACATTCAGTACTTC	CSAVPGYKNIQYF
TRBD2	TRBV11-2	NA	18	TRBJ2-3	TGTGCCAGCAGCTCATTACTCGGGACTAGCGGTAGCACAGATACGCAGTATTTT	CASSSLLGTSGSTDTQYF
TRBD2	TRBV4-1	NA	15	TRBJ2-5	TGCGCCAGCAGCCAGCTAGCGGGGGGGGTAGAGACCCAGTACTTC	CASSQLAGGVETQYF
NA	TRBV6-1	NA	14	TRBJ1-3	TGTGCCAGCAGTCCACGGACACGTGGAAACACCATATATTTT	CASSPRTRGNTIYF
NA	TRBV15	few	14	TRBJ2-3	TGTGCCACCAGCAAGGGGGGAAGCACAGATACGCAGTATTTT	CATSKGGSTDTQYF
TRBD2	TRBV20-1	NA	16	TRBJ2-2	TGCAGTGCCATCCTTAGCGGGAGGGAGAACACCGGGGAGCTGTTTTTT	CSAILSGRENTGELFF
NA	TRBV6-6	few	11	TRBJ2-2	TGTGCCAGCATCCGGACAGGGGAGCTGTTTTTT	CASIRTGELFF
NA	TRBV4-3	NA	14	TRBJ1-4	TGCGCCAGCAGCCAAGAGGCAGGATACGAAAAACTGTTTTTT	CASSQEAGYEKLFF
TRBD2	TRBV28	NA	18	TRBJ2-6	TGTGCCAGCAGTAAATTTAGCGGGAGCGCTCTTGGGGCCAACGTCCTGACTTTC	CASSKFSGSALGANVLTF
TRBD1	TRBV6-5	few	14	TRBJ1-1	TGTGCCAGCAGTAACACAGGGGCGAACACTGAAGCTTTCTTT	CASSNTGANTEAFF
NA	TRBV7-2	few	15	TRBJ1-4	TGTGCCAGCAGCCGGGCTAGGAACAGGCCGGGAAAACTGTTTTTT	CASSRARNRPGKLFF
NA	TRBV27	NA	15	TRBJ2-1	TGTGCCAGCGCCCCCGTGGGCGGGACGCTCAATGAGCAGTTCTTC	CASAPVGGTLNEQFF
NA	TRBV5-5	few	15	TRBJ2-7	TGTGCCAGCAGCCCTCTAACCAGGGGGGACTACGAGCAGTACTTC	CASSPLTRGDYEQYF
NA	TRBV12-3/TRBV12-4	NA	16	TRBJ1-1	TGTGCCAGCAGTTTAGTCCAAGGAGGGGCGGGCACTGAAGCTTTCTTT	CASSLVQGGAGTEAFF
NA	TRBV24-1	few	14	TRBJ1-5	TGTGCCACCAGTGAAACAGCTAGCAATCAGCCCCAGCATTTT	CATSETASNQPQHF
TRBD1	TRBV19	NA	14	TRBJ1-2	TGTGCCAGTAGTATAGAGACAGGGCGACACGGCTACACCTTC	CASSIETGRHGYTF
NA	TRBV11-2	few	17	TRBJ2-5	TGTGCCAGCAGCTTAGGGGGGGGGCACCGACTGGTTGAGACCCAGTACTTC	CASSLGGGHRLVETQYF
NA	TRBV4-3	few	15	TRBJ2-2	TGCGCCAGCAGCCAAGGAGAGAGGGGAAACGGGGAGCTGTTTTTT	CASSQGERGNGELFF
TRBD2	TRBV20-1	few	18	TRBJ2-1	TGCAGTGCTAGAGGGGGAGGGGGGCTAGCGGGCACCCGGAATGAGCAGTTCTTC	CSARGGGGLAGTRNEQFF
NA	TRBV7-3	few	14	TRBJ2-1	TGTGCCAGCAGTGAGAGATATGCCTACAATGAGCAGTTCTTC	CASSERYAYNEQFF
TRBD1	TRBV7-8	few	15	TRBJ2-7	TGTGCCAGCAGCGCCCGGGGACAGGGCTCCTACGAGCAGTACTTC	CASSARGQGSYEQYF
NA	TRBV5-5	NA	16	TRBJ2-2	TGTGCCAGCAGCTTGGTGGCCTCCCGGCGGTCTGGGGACCTGTTTTTT	CASSLVASRRSGDLFF
TRBD2	TRBV9	many	18	TRBJ2-1	TGTGCCAGCAGCCTAGGGACTAGCGGGACGAGCTCCTACAATGAGCAGTTCTTC	CASSLGTSGTSSYNEQFF
NA	TRBV12-3/TRBV12-4	many	15	TRBJ2-7	TGTGCCAGCAGTTCACCGTACAGTGGGGCTAACGAGCAGTACTTC	CASSSPYSGANEQYF
TRBD1	TRBV9	few	15	TRBJ1-2	TGTGCCAGCAGCGCCGGGACAGGGGGCCTCTATGGCTACACCTTC	CASSAGTGGLYGYTF